One sample yielded the 20 T cell receptor beta chains listed below, sequenced in a study of blood T cell repertoires in COVID-19. Assay used: immunoSEQ multiplex PCR; TCRdb lists only in-frame clones, some missing. The sample includes 250,000 to 300,000 clones, approximately 80% seen only once; the top ten take under 3%. Material: peripheral blood. The receptor source for this set is a woman in her sixties with active or convalescent COVID-19.

This clone appeared a single time. The rearrangement uses TRBV3-1 (or the pseudogene TRBV3-2) and TRBJ2-1, with TRBD1 identical over 7 bases. The CDR3 has 14 residues. V was pared by 1 base and J by 4 bases, with 1 base of the junction left unmatched. CDR1 is LGHDT and CDR2 is YNNKEL in the germline V gene (reference sequence). The CDR3 DNA reads as TGTGCCAGCAGCCAAGGGGGACAGTACAATGAGCAGTTCTTC. This gives the protein CASSQGGQYNEQFF.

This clone was seen a handful of times. The chain links TRBV18 to TRBJ1-2, with 9 bases matching TRBD1. Germline assignment: CDR1 KGHSH and CDR2 LQKENI. This CDR3 contains 14 residues. With V trimmed by 6 bases and J by 8 bases, 10 bases remained unmatched. CDR3 DNA: TGTGCCAGCTCCCTCAGGGGGGACAGGGCGGGCTACACCTTC. Translation gives CASSLRGDRAGYTF.

DNA of the CDR3: TGCACCAGCAGCCGGGACCTAGGACAGGGGGGTGAAACCGGGGAGCTGTTTTTT. It encodes CTSSRDLGQGGETGELFF. The J gene is TRBJ2-2, the V gene TRBV1; TRBD1 is taken as the D call from the table, unchecked against the DNA. TRBV1 is deemed a pseudogene. The CDR3 is 18 amino acids.

The gene calls are TRBV2 and TRBJ2-7; the D gene is possibly TRBD1 (5 bases). Trimming took 9 bases from V and 0 from J, leaving 6 bases between them. Germline CDR1 SNHLY, CDR2 FYNNEI. There are 11 residues in the CDR3. The CDR3 is CARGDSYEQYF. The CDR3 nucleotides read TGTGCCAGAGGGGACTCCTACGAGCAGTACTTC.

The chain has TRBV13 and TRBJ1-3; TRBD1 agrees at 7 bases. CDR1 PRHDT and CDR2 FYEKMQ come from the germline V gene (reference sequence). The CDR3 is made up of 15 amino acids. J was trimmed by 0 bases and V by 5 bases; bases with no gene match: 4. DNA of the CDR3: TGTGCCAGCAGCAAAGACAGGGCCTCTGGAAACACCATATATTTT. Its protein product is CASSKDRASGNTIYF.

This sequence joins TRBV30 and TRBJ1-2, with 10 bases identical to TRBD1. CDR1 and CDR2 from the germline V gene are GTSNPN and SVGIG (reference sequence). This CDR3 has 13 residues. V gave up 3 bases and J gave up 7 bases; unmatched junction bases: 5. The CDR3 nucleotides read TGTGCCTGGAGCCAGGACAGGGGGGTTGGCTACACCTTC. Protein product: CAWSQDRGVGYTF.

The V and J genes are TRBV5-6 and TRBJ2-1, with TRBD2 matching over 10 bases. The CDR3 spans 15 residues. Germline V gene lookup returns CDR1 SGHDT and CDR2 YYEEEE. The ends lost 4 bases at V and 5 bases at J; junction bases unmatched: 6. Here the CDR3 reads CASSLSAGGHNEQFF. For the CDR3, the DNA is TGTGCCAGCAGCCTGTCAGCGGGGGGGCACAATGAGCAGTTCTTC.

This clone was found a few times. The CDR3 DNA reads as TGTGCCATCGCCTGGGAGGGGGAAAAAAATGAGCAGTTCTTC. Translation: CAIAWEGEKNEQFF. The chain combines TRBV10-3 with TRBJ2-1; a weak D match, TRBD2 (7 bases). Germline V CDR1 and CDR2: ENHRY, SYGVKD. This CDR3 has 14 residues. Trimming removed 8 bases from V and 7 bases from J, with 18 bases in between.

This clone turned up a few times. The chain has TRBV7-3 and TRBJ2-2; a weak D match, TRBD2 (5 bases). V lost 2 bases to trimming and J lost 1 base, with 5 bases between them. This CDR3 comprises 14 residues. Germline values: CDR1 SGHTA, CDR2 FQGTGA. The CDR3 loop reads CASSLAGNTGELFF. The DNA for the CDR3 is TGTGCCAGCAGCTTAGCGGGGAACACCGGGGAGCTGTTTTTT.

The chain uses TRBV28 and TRBJ1-6; the match to TRBD1 covers 9 bases. The CDR3 has 16 amino acids. V was clipped by 4 bases and J by 6 bases; unmatched bases: 7. CDR1 and CDR2 from the germline V gene are MDHEN and SYDVKM. CDR3 amino acids: CASSSGQGRLNSPLHF. In DNA form, the CDR3 reads TGTGCCAGCAGTTCAGGACAGGGGAGACTTAATTCACCCCTCCACTTT.

V is TRBV14 and J is TRBJ2-1; D might be TRBD2 (6 bases). This CDR3 is built from 15 residues. CDR1 is SGHDN, CDR2 FVKESK, per germline. V lost 0 bases and J 8 bases, leaving 14 bases between the germline ends. CDR3 sequence (DNA): TGTGCCAGCAGCCAAGATCGGTGGGACTCTGATGAGCAGTTCTTC. Protein sequence: CASSQDRWDSDEQFF.

DNA of the CDR3: TGTGCCAGCAGGGCGACAGGTTTGAACACCATATATTTT. Translated, it gives CASRATGLNTIYF. The rearrangement joins TRBV7-9 to TRBJ1-3, with a tentative D call TRBD1 (6 bases). The CDR3 length is 13 residues. Trimming left V 6 bases short and J 7 bases short, with 13 bases between. From germline, CDR1 is SEHNR and CDR2 FQNEAQ (reference sequence).

The chain combines TRBV10-3 with TRBJ2-2, with D hard to call. Germline-derived CDR1 and CDR2 are ENHRY and SYGVKD. Trimming removed 3 bases from V and 4 bases from J, with 3 bases in between. The CDR3 has 12 amino acids. CDR3 in DNA: TGTGCCATCAGTGACTCCACCGGGGAGCTGTTTTTT. This translates into CAISDSTGELFF.

The V gene is TRBV6-6, the J gene TRBJ2-7; D perhaps matches TRBD2 (6 bases). The CDR3 runs to 14 residues. V gave up 8 bases and J gave up 0 bases, with 14 bases separating them. The germline gives CDR1 MNHNY, CDR2 SVGAGI (reference sequence). Here the CDR3 DNA reads TGTGCCAGCGGGAGGCCAGACAGCTCCTACGAGCAGTACTTC. Protein sequence: CASGRPDSSYEQYF.

V gene TRBV5-6 combines with J gene TRBJ2-2; D possibly corresponds to TRBD2 (7 bases). The germline V and J ends were trimmed by 2 bases and 10 bases, with 12 bases remaining between them. Germline V gene sequence: CDR1 SGHDT, CDR2 YYEEEE. This CDR3 is built from 13 residues. The CDR3 loop is CASSFRGGAELFF. For the CDR3, the DNA is TGTGCCAGCAGCTTTAGGGGGGGCGCGGAGCTGTTTTTT.

The gene calls are TRBV5-4 and TRBJ1-2, with D possibly TRBD1 on 5 matching bases. Trimming shortened V by 2 bases and J by 2 bases, and 10 bases separated the two germline ends. This CDR3 has 14 residues. Per germline, CDR1 SGHNT and CDR2 YYREEE (reference sequence). As DNA, the CDR3 is TGTGCCAGCAGCTTAGACAGCTGGAACTATGGCTACACCTTC. It translates to CASSLDSWNYGYTF.

This sequence joins TRBV7-8 and TRBJ2-5; 7 bases match TRBD2. Germline V lookup: CDR1 SGHVS, CDR2 FQNEAQ. After removal of 3 bases from V and 3 bases from J, the junction contained 10 bases not matched to a gene. The CDR3 totals 16 residues. The CDR3 DNA is TGTGCCAGCAGCTTCGAACCCGGGACTATAAAAGAGACCCAGTACTTC. Translating gives CASSFEPGTIKETQYF.

The V call is TRBV9, the J call TRBJ2-1; the match to TRBD2 covers 12 bases. This CDR3 comprises 15 residues. The junction had 4 bases not matched to a gene; V was cut back by 4 bases and J by 5 bases. In germline, CDR1 is SGDLS, CDR2 YYNGEE. The CDR3 DNA is TGTGCCAGCAGCCCTAGACTAGCGGGGGACAATGAGCAGTTCTTC. Translation: CASSPRLAGDNEQFF.

V is TRBV27 and J is TRBJ2-7; 7 bases match TRBD1. The germline CDR1 and CDR2 sequences are MNHEY and SMNVEV (reference sequence). The ends lost 6 bases at V and 2 bases at J; junction bases unmatched: 10. The CDR3 is 15 residues long. The CDR3: CASSPNRGPPYEQYF. For the CDR3, the DNA is TGTGCCAGCAGCCCGAACAGGGGTCCCCCCTACGAGCAGTACTTC.

J is TRBJ2-3 and V is TRBV9; 13 bases fit TRBD2. V was clipped by 0 bases and J by 0 bases; unmatched bases: 7. This CDR3 contains 19 residues. Germline loops: CDR1 SGDLS, CDR2 YYNGEE. CDR3 residues: CASSVVPRLAGGSTDTQYF. The CDR3 DNA sequence: TGTGCCAGCAGCGTAGTCCCCCGACTAGCGGGGGGCAGCACAGATACGCAGTATTTT. The full variable domain, in which reference TRBV9 and TRBJ2-3 provide the parts outside the CDR3, is DSGVTQTPKHLITATGQRVTLRCSPRSGDLSVYWYQQSLDQGLQFLIQYYNGEERAKGNILERFSAQQFPDLHSELNLSSLELGDSALYFCASSVVPRLAGGSTDTQYFGPGTRLTVL.